This TCR beta chain came from a study of T cells in Graves' hyperthyroidism and ophthalmopathy. Amplification of TCR beta CDR3 regions was performed using RNA transcripts as template. First-round RT-PCR targeting the TCR CDR3 was performed with the HTBI primer set. MiXCR was run by TCRdb on the multiplex PCR reads, yielding one entry per CDR3 protein. The top ten clones hold about 31% of a sample with a few hundred thousand distinct CDR3 sequences, about 15% of them seen once. Trimming stripped 1 base from V and 1 base from J, with 14 bases between. There are 16 residues in the CDR3. Germline V gene lookup returns CDR1 SEHNR and CDR2 FQNEAQ (reference sequence).

The sequenced sample consisted of blood. The J gene is TRBJ2-7, the V gene TRBV7-9, with TRBD1 as a possible D gene (6 bases). This TCR was recovered from a woman under 40 with Graves' hyperthyroidism. CDR3 loop: CASSLGASGVSYEQYF. The CDR3 DNA follows: TGTGCCAGCAGCTTAGGAGCGTCAGGGGTATCCTACGAGCAGTACTTC.